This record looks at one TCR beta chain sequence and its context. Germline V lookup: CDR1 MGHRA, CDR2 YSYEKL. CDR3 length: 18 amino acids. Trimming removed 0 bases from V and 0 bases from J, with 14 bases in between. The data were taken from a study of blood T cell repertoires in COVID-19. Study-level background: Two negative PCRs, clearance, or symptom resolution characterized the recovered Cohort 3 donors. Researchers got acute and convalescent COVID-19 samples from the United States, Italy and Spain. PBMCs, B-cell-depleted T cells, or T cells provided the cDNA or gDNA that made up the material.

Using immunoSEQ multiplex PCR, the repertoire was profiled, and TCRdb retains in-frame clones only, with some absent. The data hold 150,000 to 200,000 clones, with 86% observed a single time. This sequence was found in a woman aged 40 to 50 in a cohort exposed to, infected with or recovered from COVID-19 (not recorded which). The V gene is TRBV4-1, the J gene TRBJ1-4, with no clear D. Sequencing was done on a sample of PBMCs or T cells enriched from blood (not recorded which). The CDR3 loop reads CASSQDRRGSSTNEKLFF. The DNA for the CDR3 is TGCGCCAGCAGCCAAGACCGGCGGGGATCCTCAACTAATGAAAAACTGTTTTTT.